This T cell receptor (beta chain) was obtained from a study of T cell responses to AZD1222 COVID-19 vaccine. The CDR3 runs to 17 residues. Germline V gene lookup returns CDR1 MDHEN and CDR2 SYDVKM. J lost 6 bases, V lost 0 bases, and 5 bases had no gene match. Method: immunoSEQ multiplex PCR; TCRdb's copy keeps in-frame clones and lacks some. The sample shows roughly 70,000 clones, roughly 80% of them seen only once. The origin of this receptor is an adult who received the AZD1222 COVID-19 vaccine. The rearrangement joins TRBV28 to TRBJ2-2; 12 bases align to TRBD2. Sequenced here: peripheral blood, sampled 28 days after the second AZD1222 dose. The DNA for the CDR3 is TGTGCCAGCAGTTTATGGACACTAGCGGGGGGCCCCGGGGAGCTGTTTTTT. It yields the protein CASSLWTLAGGPGELFF.